The 9 T cell receptor beta chains below come from one sample, sequenced in a study of blood T cell repertoires in COVID-19 (dated by TCRdb to 2020 to 2021). The library was made by the immunoSEQ multiplex PCR assay. TCRdb retrieved this table from immuneACCESS and kept in-frame rearrangements only. Not all clones are present; in checked studies, unresolved V genes account for under half, and no reason is known for the remainder. Across this sample there are about 24,000 clones, with 80% to 90% seen only once. Less than 2.5% of the sample is in the top ten clones. Sequencing was carried out using peripheral blood. The receptors originated from a woman in her seventies with COVID-19, enrolled during active disease.

The chain couples TRBV2 to TRBJ2-7; 8 nucleotides line up with TRBD2. This CDR3 spans 14 amino acids. The junction had 2 bases not matched to a gene; V was cut back by 1 base and J by 3 bases. Germline values: CDR1 SNHLY, CDR2 FYNNEI. CDR3 bases: TGTGCCAGCAGTGAAGGACTAGCGAACTACGAGCAGTACGTC. It encodes CASSEGLANYEQYV.

The chain is built from TRBV6-2 or TRBV6-3 and TRBJ2-7; D may be TRBD2 (6 bases). The CDR3 spans 16 residues. V was pared by 0 bases and J by 3 bases, with 15 bases between. The V gene's germline CDR1 is MNHEY and CDR2 SVGEGT. The CDR3 region is CASSYSGGSFLYEQYV. The CDR3 nucleotides are TGTGCCAGCAGTTACTCGGGGGGTTCCTTCCTCTACGAGCAGTACGTC.

The chain couples TRBV19 to TRBJ1-1, with D maybe TRBD1 (6 bases). CDR3 size: 14 residues. Trimming removed 0 bases from V and 7 bases from J, with 12 bases in between. Germline V gene data show CDR1 as LNHDA and CDR2 as SQIVND (reference sequence). CDR3 sequence: CASSIERGKYEAFF. In DNA form, the CDR3 reads TGTGCCAGTAGTATAGAGAGGGGGAAGTATGAAGCTTTCTTT.

The chain is built from TRBV4-1 and TRBJ1-6, with D hard to call. Germline CDR1 is MGHRA and CDR2 is YSYEKL. V was clipped by 0 bases and J by 10 bases, with 13 bases between them. This CDR3 is 15 amino acids long. CDR3 DNA: TGCGCCAGCAGCCAAGACGGGGAGATTTACTCACCCCTCCACTTT. Protein product: CASSQDGEIYSPLHF.

The chain is built from TRBV27 and TRBJ2-7, with TRBD2 matching over 11 bases. Per the germline V gene, CDR1 is MNHEY and CDR2 is SMNVEV (reference sequence). The CDR3 runs 13 residues. Germline trimming cut 6 bases from V and 4 bases from J; bases unmatched to any gene: 2. CDR3 DNA sequence: TGTGCCAGCAGAGCTAGCGGGAGGTACGAGCAGTACGTC. The encoded protein is CASRASGRYEQYV.

V usage is TRBV6-1 and J usage is TRBJ1-4, with 11 nucleotides matching TRBD1. Germline-derived CDR1 and CDR2 are MNHNS and SASEGT. The CDR3 covers 15 residues. V dropped 3 bases and J dropped 5; count of bases not matched to a gene: 2. CDR3 residues: CASSDRDRGNEKLFF. Written as DNA, the CDR3 is TGTGCCAGCAGTGATAGGGACAGGGGGAATGAAAAACTGTTTTTT.

The chain recombines TRBV7-9 with TRBJ2-1, with D possibly being TRBD2 (5 bases). The germline V gene encodes CDR1 SEHNR and CDR2 FQNEAQ (reference sequence). CDR3 length: 13 residues. V dropped 4 bases and J dropped 8 bases, with 12 bases sitting between them. The CDR3 region is CASSWENEDEQFF. The CDR3 DNA reads TGTGCCAGCAGCTGGGAGAATGAGGATGAGCAGTTCTTC.

This chain uses TRBV6-2 or TRBV6-3 with TRBJ2-3; D call uncertain. The CDR3 sequence is 13 residues long. In germline, CDR1 is MNHEY, CDR2 SVGEGT. Trimming removed 2 bases at V and 6 bases at J, with 9 bases between. As DNA, the CDR3 is TGTGCCAGCAGTTACGCGAGTAGTGATACGCAGTATTTT. This encodes CASSYASSDTQYF.

The chain carries TRBV5-1 and TRBJ1-6, with TRBD1 matching over 9 bases. Germline V gives CDR1 SGHRS, CDR2 YFSETQ. V was clipped by 3 bases and J by 4 bases; unmatched bases: 5. This CDR3 has 16 residues. The CDR3 DNA reads as TGCGCCAGCAGCTCGACAGGGGGTTTATATAATTCACCCCTCCACTTT. Its translation is CASSSTGGLYNSPLHF.